A selection of T cell receptor beta chains follows, all from one sample in a study of cytomegalovirus exposure and HLA in healthy donors. TCRdb's copy holds only in-frame clones and misses some; the assay was immunoSEQ multiplex PCR. The profile shows 130,000 to 150,000 clones, under 80% of them singletons. Material for sequencing was PBMCs. The receptors stem from a woman aged 50 to 60 in good health and CMV-seropositive. Each CDR3 is given with its conserved first and last residue. The order of the fields is clone size, V gene, D gene, J gene, CDR3 DNA, CDR3 protein. The D gene is left open where the match is weak. Not all rows give a size; the values are once, few, many and, for expanded clones, a class.

clone_size: few
v_call: TRBV5-4
d_call: TRBD1
j_call: TRBJ1-3
cdr3_nt: TGTGCCAGCAGCATCCTAGGGACAGCAACTCCTGGAAACACCATATATTTT
cdr3_aa: CASSILGTATPGNTIYF

clone_size: -
v_call: TRBV7-9
d_call: -
j_call: TRBJ1-5
cdr3_nt: TGTGCCAGCAGCCAGGACTGGGGATACGATCAGCCCCAGCATTTT
cdr3_aa: CASSQDWGYDQPQHF

clone_size: -
v_call: TRBV11-3
d_call: -
j_call: TRBJ2-1
cdr3_nt: TGTGCCAGCAGCTTAGATCTGGGGGGCTCGACGGGGGGCCGCAATGAGCAGTTCTTC
cdr3_aa: CASSLDLGGSTGGRNEQFF

clone_size: -
v_call: TRBV11-2
d_call: -
j_call: TRBJ1-3
cdr3_nt: TGTGCCAGCACCTTACTCTGGGAGGAAGTATCATCTGGAAACACCATATATTTT
cdr3_aa: CASTLLWEEVSSGNTIYF

clone_size: -
v_call: TRBV4-3
d_call: -
j_call: TRBJ1-2
cdr3_nt: TGCGCCAGCAGCCAAGATCCCCCAGGGCAGAATAGCCCCCATTTCTTCTACACCTTC
cdr3_aa: CASSQDPPGQNSPHFFYTF

clone_size: -
v_call: TRBV7-3
d_call: TRBD2
j_call: TRBJ2-5
cdr3_nt: TGTGCCAGCAGCCTGGGGACTAGCGGGGGTGGGGAGACCCAGTACTTC
cdr3_aa: CASSLGTSGGGETQYF

clone_size: few
v_call: TRBV5-4
d_call: -
j_call: TRBJ1-5
cdr3_nt: TGTGCCAGCAGCTCCACCGGGAGACCGTCCCAGCATTTT
cdr3_aa: CASSSTGRPSQHF

clone_size: -
v_call: TRBV6-6
d_call: -
j_call: TRBJ1-5
cdr3_nt: TGTGCCAGCAGTGATAGGACAAGGAGTCAGCCCCAGCATTTT
cdr3_aa: CASSDRTRSQPQHF

clone_size: -
v_call: TRBV2
d_call: -
j_call: TRBJ2-5
cdr3_nt: TGTGCCAGCAGTGGGGAGATGCAAGAGACCCAGTACTTC
cdr3_aa: CASSGEMQETQYF

clone_size: -
v_call: TRBV27
d_call: -
j_call: TRBJ2-7
cdr3_nt: TGTGCCAGCAGTTATTCAGGGATTGGGTACGAGCAGTACTTC
cdr3_aa: CASSYSGIGYEQYF

clone_size: -
v_call: TRBV29-1
d_call: TRBD1
j_call: TRBJ1-1
cdr3_nt: TGCAGCGTGGTAAACAGGGGGACTGAAGCTTTCTTT
cdr3_aa: CSVVNRGTEAFF

clone_size: -
v_call: TRBV6-5
d_call: TRBD1
j_call: TRBJ2-7
cdr3_nt: TGTGCCAGCAGTTACACTTTGACAGGGACGTACGAGCAGTACTTC
cdr3_aa: CASSYTLTGTYEQYF

clone_size: once
v_call: TRBV6-5
d_call: -
j_call: TRBJ1-6
cdr3_nt: TGTGCCAGCAAACCTTCATGGGGGGGCGGCTCACCCCTCCACTTT
cdr3_aa: CASKPSWGGGSPLHF

clone_size: -
v_call: TRBV7-9
d_call: TRBD1
j_call: TRBJ1-2
cdr3_nt: TGTGCCAGCAGCTTCCTGACTCGGGACAGCCCATATGGCTACACCTTC
cdr3_aa: CASSFLTRDSPYGYTF

clone_size: -
v_call: TRBV27
d_call: TRBD1
j_call: TRBJ1-5
cdr3_nt: TGTGCCAGCAGTCCAGCGACAGGGCCCACCCAGCCCCAGCATTTT
cdr3_aa: CASSPATGPTQPQHF

clone_size: -
v_call: TRBV6-1
d_call: -
j_call: TRBJ2-1
cdr3_nt: TGTGCCAGCAGCCTAGCGCCTCCCTACAATGAGCAGTTCTTC
cdr3_aa: CASSLAPPYNEQFF

clone_size: -
v_call: TRBV27
d_call: TRBD1
j_call: TRBJ1-1
cdr3_nt: TGTGCCAGCAGTTTATCGTTTGACAGGGGTGAAGCTTTCTTT
cdr3_aa: CASSLSFDRGEAFF

clone_size: -
v_call: TRBV5-1
d_call: -
j_call: TRBJ2-6
cdr3_nt: TGCGCCAGCAGTTCCCCCGGCGGGGTGTCTGGGGCCAACGTCCTGACTTTC
cdr3_aa: CASSSPGGVSGANVLTF

clone_size: -
v_call: TRBV6-1
d_call: TRBD1
j_call: TRBJ2-5
cdr3_nt: TGTGCCAGCACCATGGACAGGGCCCGAGAGACCCAGTACTTC
cdr3_aa: CASTMDRARETQYF

clone_size: -
v_call: TRBV5-4
d_call: TRBD1
j_call: TRBJ1-6
cdr3_nt: TGTGCCAGCAGCTTGCGGACAGGAAGAGATTCACCCCTCCACTTT
cdr3_aa: CASSLRTGRDSPLHF

clone_size: -
v_call: TRBV15
d_call: TRBD1
j_call: TRBJ1-1
cdr3_nt: TGTGCCACCAGCATTGGACAGGGGGCCGGCACTGAAGCTTTCTTT
cdr3_aa: CATSIGQGAGTEAFF

clone_size: -
v_call: TRBV28
d_call: -
j_call: TRBJ1-5
cdr3_nt: TGTGCCAGCAGTTTAATATTACAGCCCCAGCATTTT
cdr3_aa: CASSLILQPQHF

clone_size: -
v_call: TRBV18
d_call: -
j_call: TRBJ1-1
cdr3_nt: TGTGCCATCACCACCGCGCCCGACACTGAAGCTTTCTTT
cdr3_aa: CAITTAPDTEAFF

clone_size: -
v_call: TRBV9
d_call: TRBD1
j_call: TRBJ1-1
cdr3_nt: TGTGCCAGCAGCGCGCAGGGGGTCGGGACTGAAGCTTTCTTT
cdr3_aa: CASSAQGVGTEAFF

clone_size: -
v_call: TRBV6-5
d_call: TRBD2
j_call: TRBJ2-5
cdr3_nt: TGTGCCAGCAGTTCACTAGCGGGGTCGGAGACCCAGTACTTC
cdr3_aa: CASSSLAGSETQYF

clone_size: -
v_call: TRBV7-2
d_call: -
j_call: TRBJ2-5
cdr3_nt: TGTGCCAGCAGCTCCTTCCCCGAGACCCAGTACTTC
cdr3_aa: CASSSFPETQYF

clone_size: -
v_call: TRBV5-1
d_call: TRBD1
j_call: TRBJ1-5
cdr3_nt: TGCGCCAGCAGCTCTGGGACAGACAATCAGCCCCAGCATTTT
cdr3_aa: CASSSGTDNQPQHF

clone_size: -
v_call: TRBV14
d_call: TRBD1
j_call: TRBJ1-2
cdr3_nt: TGTGCCAGCAGCCAAGGGACAGGGCCCTATGGCTACACCTTC
cdr3_aa: CASSQGTGPYGYTF

clone_size: once
v_call: TRBV5-1
d_call: -
j_call: TRBJ1-2
cdr3_nt: TGCGCCAGCAGCTTACCCGACGGGGGAAGCAACTATGGCTACACCTTC
cdr3_aa: CASSLPDGGSNYGYTF

clone_size: -
v_call: TRBV18
d_call: -
j_call: TRBJ2-1
cdr3_nt: TGTGCCAGCTCACCGGGTACAGGGTTTGGGTCCTACAATGAGCAGTTCTTC
cdr3_aa: CASSPGTGFGSYNEQFF

clone_size: -
v_call: TRBV9
d_call: TRBD2
j_call: TRBJ2-5
cdr3_nt: TGTGCCGGCAGCGTATCTACTAGCGGGGGGGACCAAGAGACCCAGTACTTC
cdr3_aa: CAGSVSTSGGDQETQYF

clone_size: few
v_call: TRBV4-1
d_call: -
j_call: TRBJ1-5
cdr3_nt: TGCGCCAGCAGCCCGGAGGACGGCCGTAAACAGCCCCAGCATTTT
cdr3_aa: CASSPEDGRKQPQHF

clone_size: -
v_call: TRBV7-3
d_call: TRBD2
j_call: TRBJ2-7
cdr3_nt: TGTGCCAGCAACGAAGCGGGGGGGAGCTCCTACGAGCAGTACTTC
cdr3_aa: CASNEAGGSSYEQYF

clone_size: -
v_call: TRBV30
d_call: -
j_call: TRBJ2-5
cdr3_nt: TGTGCCGGAACTAGCTTTGAGGAGACCCAGTACTTC
cdr3_aa: CAGTSFEETQYF

clone_size: -
v_call: TRBV4-2
d_call: -
j_call: TRBJ2-7
cdr3_nt: TGTGCCAGCAGCCAAGAAATTGTGGGGGGGGCTCTGGACGAGCAGTACTTC
cdr3_aa: CASSQEIVGGALDEQYF

clone_size: -
v_call: TRBV9
d_call: TRBD1
j_call: TRBJ2-5
cdr3_nt: TGTGCCAGCAGCCCTCGTCCCGGGACAGGGGACCGGGCAGAGACCCAGTACTTC
cdr3_aa: CASSPRPGTGDRAETQYF

clone_size: -
v_call: TRBV6-6
d_call: -
j_call: TRBJ1-5
cdr3_nt: TGTGCCAGCAGACCCTCGGGGGGTAGAGCCAATCAGCCCCAGCATTTT
cdr3_aa: CASRPSGGRANQPQHF